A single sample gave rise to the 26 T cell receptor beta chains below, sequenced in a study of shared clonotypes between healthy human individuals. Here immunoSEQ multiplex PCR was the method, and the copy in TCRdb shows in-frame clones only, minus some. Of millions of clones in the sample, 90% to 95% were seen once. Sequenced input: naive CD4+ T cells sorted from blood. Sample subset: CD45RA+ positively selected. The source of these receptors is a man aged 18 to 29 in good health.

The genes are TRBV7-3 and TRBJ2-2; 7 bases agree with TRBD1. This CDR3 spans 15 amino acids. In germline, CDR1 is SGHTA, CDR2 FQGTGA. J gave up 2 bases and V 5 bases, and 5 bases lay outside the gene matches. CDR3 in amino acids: CASSRDSSNTGELFF. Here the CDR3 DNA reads TGTGCCAGCAGCCGGGACAGCTCCAACACCGGGGAGCTGTTTTTT.

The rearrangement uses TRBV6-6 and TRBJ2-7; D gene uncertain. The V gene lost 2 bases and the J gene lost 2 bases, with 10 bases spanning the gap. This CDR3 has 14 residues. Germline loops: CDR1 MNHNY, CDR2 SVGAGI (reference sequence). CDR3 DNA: TGTGCCAGCAGTTACGGGGTCCCAACCTACGAGCAGTACTTC. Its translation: CASSYGVPTYEQYF.

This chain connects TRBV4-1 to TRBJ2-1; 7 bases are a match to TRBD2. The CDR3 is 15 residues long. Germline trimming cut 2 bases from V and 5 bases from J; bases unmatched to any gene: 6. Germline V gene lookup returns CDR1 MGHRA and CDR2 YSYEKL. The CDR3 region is CASSQSGVPDNEQFF. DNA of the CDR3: TGCGCCAGCAGCCAAAGCGGGGTCCCGGACAATGAGCAGTTCTTC.

The CDR3 region is CASRRGQGVAEAFF. CDR3 DNA sequence: TGTGCCAGCAGAAGGGGACAGGGGGTCGCTGAAGCTTTCTTT. This rearrangement joins TRBV6-5 to TRBJ1-1; TRBD1 matches 11 bases. Germline V lookup: CDR1 MNHEY, CDR2 SVGAGI. This CDR3 contains 14 residues. V gave up 6 bases and J gave up 6 bases; unmatched junction bases: 6.

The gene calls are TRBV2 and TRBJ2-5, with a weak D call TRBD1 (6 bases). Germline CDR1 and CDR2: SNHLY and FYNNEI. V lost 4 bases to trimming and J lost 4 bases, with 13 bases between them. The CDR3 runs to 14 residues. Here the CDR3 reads CASSGLSRGETQYF. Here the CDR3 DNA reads TGTGCCAGCAGTGGTTTAAGCAGGGGAGAGACCCAGTACTTC.

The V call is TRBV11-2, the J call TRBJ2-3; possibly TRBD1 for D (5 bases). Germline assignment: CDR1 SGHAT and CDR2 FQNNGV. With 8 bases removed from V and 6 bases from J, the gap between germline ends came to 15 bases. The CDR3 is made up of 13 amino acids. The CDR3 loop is CASVRQGFDTQYF. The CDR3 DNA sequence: TGTGCCAGCGTACGGCAGGGATTCGATACGCAGTATTTT.

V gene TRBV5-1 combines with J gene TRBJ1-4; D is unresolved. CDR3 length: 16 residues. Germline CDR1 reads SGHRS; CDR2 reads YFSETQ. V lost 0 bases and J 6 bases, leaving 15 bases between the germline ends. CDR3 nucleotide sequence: TGCGCCAGCAGCTTGGGAGCCAGGCCGGACGATGAAAAACTGTTTTTT. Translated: CASSLGARPDDEKLFF. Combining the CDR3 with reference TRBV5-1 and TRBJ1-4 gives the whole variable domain KAGVTQTPRYLIKTRGQQVTLSCSPISGHRSVSWYQQTPGQGLQFLFEYFSETQRNKGNFPGRFSGRQFSNSRSEMNVSTLELGDSALYLCASSLGARPDDEKLFFGSGTQLSVL.

The CDR3 sequence is CASSLTGLYTNTGELFF. In nucleotides, the CDR3 is TGTGCCAGCAGCTTAACGGGACTTTATACGAACACCGGGGAGCTGTTTTTT. This chain joins TRBV11-2 and TRBJ2-2, with a tentative D call TRBD2 (6 bases). The CDR3 covers 17 residues. Deletions cut 2 bases from V and 0 bases from J, with 13 bases between. Germline assignment: CDR1 SGHAT and CDR2 FQNNGV.

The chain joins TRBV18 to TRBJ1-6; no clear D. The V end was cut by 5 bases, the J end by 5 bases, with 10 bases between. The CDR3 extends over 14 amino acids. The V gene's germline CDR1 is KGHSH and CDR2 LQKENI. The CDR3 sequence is CASSIVPDNSPLHF. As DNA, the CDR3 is TGTGCCAGCTCAATAGTGCCTGATAATTCACCCCTCCACTTT.

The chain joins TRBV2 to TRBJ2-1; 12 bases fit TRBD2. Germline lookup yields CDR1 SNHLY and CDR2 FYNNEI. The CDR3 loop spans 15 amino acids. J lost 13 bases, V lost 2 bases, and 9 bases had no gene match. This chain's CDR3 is CASSELPTSGGLQFF. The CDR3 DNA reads TGTGCCAGCAGTGAACTACCGACTAGCGGGGGCCTTCAGTTCTTC.

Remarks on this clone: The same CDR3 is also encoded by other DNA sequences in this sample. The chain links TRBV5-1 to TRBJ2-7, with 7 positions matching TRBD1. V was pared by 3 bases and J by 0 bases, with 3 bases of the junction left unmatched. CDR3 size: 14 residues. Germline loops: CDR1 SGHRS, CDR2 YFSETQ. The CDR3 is CASSSTGSSYEQYF. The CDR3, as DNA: TGCGCCAGCAGCTCGACAGGGAGCTCCTACGAGCAGTACTTC.

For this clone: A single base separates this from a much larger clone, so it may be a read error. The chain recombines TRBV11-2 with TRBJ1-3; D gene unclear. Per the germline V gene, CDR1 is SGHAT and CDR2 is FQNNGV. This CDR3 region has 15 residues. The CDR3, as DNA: TGTGCCAGCAGCTTAGGGGGTCCCTCTGGAAACACCATGTATTTT. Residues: CASSLGGPSGNTMYF. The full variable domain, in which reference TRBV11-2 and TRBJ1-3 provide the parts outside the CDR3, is EAGVAQSPRYKIIEKRQSVAFWCNPISGHATLYWYQQILGQGPKLLIQFQNNGVVDDSQLPKDRFSAERLKGVDSTLKIQPAKLEDSAVYLCASSLGGPSGNTMYFGEGSWLTVV.

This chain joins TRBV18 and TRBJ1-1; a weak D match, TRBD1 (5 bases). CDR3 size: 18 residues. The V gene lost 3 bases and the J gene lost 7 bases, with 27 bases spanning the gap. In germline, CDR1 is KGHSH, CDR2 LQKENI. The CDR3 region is CASSPVPERVWGNGEAFF. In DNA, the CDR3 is TGTGCCAGCTCACCCGTACCAGAAAGGGTTTGGGGCAACGGTGAAGCTTTCTTT. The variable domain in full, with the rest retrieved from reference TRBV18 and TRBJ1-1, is NAGVMQNPRHLVRRRGQEARLRCSPMKGHSHVYWYRQLPEEGLKFMVYLQKENIIDESGMPKERFSAEFPKEGPSILRIQQVVRGDSAAYFCASSPVPERVWGNGEAFFGQGTRLTVV.

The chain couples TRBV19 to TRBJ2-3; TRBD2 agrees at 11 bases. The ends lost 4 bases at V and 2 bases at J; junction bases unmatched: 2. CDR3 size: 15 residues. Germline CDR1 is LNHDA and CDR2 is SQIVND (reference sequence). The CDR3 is CASSTLAGATDTQYF. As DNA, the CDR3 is TGTGCCAGTAGTACACTAGCGGGGGCCACAGATACGCAGTATTTT.

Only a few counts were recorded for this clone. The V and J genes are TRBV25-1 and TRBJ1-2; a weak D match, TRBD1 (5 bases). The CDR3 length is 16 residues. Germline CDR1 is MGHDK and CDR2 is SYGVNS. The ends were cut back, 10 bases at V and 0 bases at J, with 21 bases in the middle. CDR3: CATNDASRGANYGYTF. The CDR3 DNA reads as TGTGCCACGAACGACGCCTCCCGGGGGGCTAACTATGGCTACACCTTC.

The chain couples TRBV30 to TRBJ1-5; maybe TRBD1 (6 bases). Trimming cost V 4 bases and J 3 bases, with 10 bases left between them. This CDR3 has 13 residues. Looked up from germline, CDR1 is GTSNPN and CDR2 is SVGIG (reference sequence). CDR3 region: CAWNRDHNQPQHF. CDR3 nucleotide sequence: TGTGCCTGGAACAGGGACCACAATCAGCCCCAGCATTTT.

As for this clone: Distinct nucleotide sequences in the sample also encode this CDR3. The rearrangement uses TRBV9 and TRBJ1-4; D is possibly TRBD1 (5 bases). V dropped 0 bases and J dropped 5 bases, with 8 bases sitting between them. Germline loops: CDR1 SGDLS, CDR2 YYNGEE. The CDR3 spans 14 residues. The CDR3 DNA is TGTGCCAGCAGCGTAGGACAGTTGAATGAAAAACTGTTTTTT. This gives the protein CASSVGQLNEKLFF. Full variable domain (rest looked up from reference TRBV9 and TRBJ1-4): DSGVTQTPKHLITATGQRVTLRCSPRSGDLSVYWYQQSLDQGLQFLIQYYNGEERAKGNILERFSAQQFPDLHSELNLSSLELGDSALYFCASSVGQLNEKLFFGSGTQLSVL.

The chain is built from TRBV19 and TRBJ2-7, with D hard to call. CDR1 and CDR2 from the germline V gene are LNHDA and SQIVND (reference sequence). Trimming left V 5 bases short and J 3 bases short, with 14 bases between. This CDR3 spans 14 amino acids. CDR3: CASSFSFRDYEQYF. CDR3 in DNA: TGTGCCAGTAGTTTCTCCTTTCGCGACTACGAGCAGTACTTC. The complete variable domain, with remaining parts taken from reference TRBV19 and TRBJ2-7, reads DGGITQSPKYLFRKEGQNVTLSCEQNLNHDAMYWYRQDPGQGLRLIYYSQIVNDFQKGDIAEGYSVSREKKESFPLTVTSAQKNPTAFYLCASSFSFRDYEQYFGPGTRLTVT.

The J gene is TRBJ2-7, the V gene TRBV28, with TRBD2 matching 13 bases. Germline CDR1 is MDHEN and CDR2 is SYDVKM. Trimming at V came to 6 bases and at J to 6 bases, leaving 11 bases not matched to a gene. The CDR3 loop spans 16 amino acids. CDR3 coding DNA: TGTGCCAGCAGCCCGACTAGCGGGGGGATTCCCGTCGAGCAGTACTTC. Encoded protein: CASSPTSGGIPVEQYF.

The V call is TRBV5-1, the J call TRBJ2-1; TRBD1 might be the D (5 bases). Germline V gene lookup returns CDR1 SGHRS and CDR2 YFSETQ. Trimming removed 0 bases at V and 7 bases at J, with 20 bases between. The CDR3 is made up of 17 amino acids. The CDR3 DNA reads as TGCGCCAGCAGCTTGGCCCCGGCAGACAGCTTTCCTAATGAGCAGTTCTTC. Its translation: CASSLAPADSFPNEQFF.

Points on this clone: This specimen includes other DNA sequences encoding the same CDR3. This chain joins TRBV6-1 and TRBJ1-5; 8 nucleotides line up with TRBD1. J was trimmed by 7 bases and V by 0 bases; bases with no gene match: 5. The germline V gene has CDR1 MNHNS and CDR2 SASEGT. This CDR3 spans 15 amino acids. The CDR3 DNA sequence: TGTGCCAGCAGTGAAGCCCGACAGGGGAGGCAGCCCCAGCATTTT. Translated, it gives CASSEARQGRQPQHF.

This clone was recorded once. The CDR3 loop reads CASSLEGSYYEQYF. CDR3 nucleotides: TGTGCCAGCAGCTTGGAGGGGAGTTACTACGAGCAGTACTTC. The chain carries TRBV5-4 and TRBJ2-7; D could derive from TRBD1 or TRBD2 (5 bases each). V lost 0 bases and J lost 3, with 10 bases in between. The CDR3 spans 14 residues. Germline CDR1 reads SGHNT; CDR2 reads YYREEE (reference sequence).

The CDR3 protein is CASSPLGGSGYTF. CDR3 DNA sequence: TGTGCCAGCAGTCCCCTCGGCGGCTCTGGCTACACCTTC. The V call is TRBV9, the J call TRBJ1-2; D uncertain. The CDR3 is 13 residues long. In germline, CDR1 is SGDLS, CDR2 YYNGEE. Trimming left V 5 bases short and J 7 bases short, with 15 bases between.

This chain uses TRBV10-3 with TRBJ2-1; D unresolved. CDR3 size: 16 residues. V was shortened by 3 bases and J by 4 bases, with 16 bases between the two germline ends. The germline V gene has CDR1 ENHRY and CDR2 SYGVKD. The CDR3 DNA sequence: TGTGCCATCAGTGACTCAGCCGTCTTACTTTACAATGAGCAGTTCTTC. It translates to CAISDSAVLLYNEQFF.

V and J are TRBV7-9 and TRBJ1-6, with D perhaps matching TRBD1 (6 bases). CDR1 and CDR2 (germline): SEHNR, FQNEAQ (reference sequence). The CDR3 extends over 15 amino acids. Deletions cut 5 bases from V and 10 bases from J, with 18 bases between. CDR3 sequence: CASSQLPQGNSPLHF. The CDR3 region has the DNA TGTGCCAGCAGCCAGCTGCCACAGGGTAACTCACCCCTCCACTTT.

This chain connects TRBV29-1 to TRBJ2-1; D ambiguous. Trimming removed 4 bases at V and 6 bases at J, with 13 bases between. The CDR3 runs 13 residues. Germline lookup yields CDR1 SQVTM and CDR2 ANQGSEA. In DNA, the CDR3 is TGCAGCGTTGTTCCCCTTTGGACCAATGAGCAGTTCTTC. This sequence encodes CSVVPLWTNEQFF.